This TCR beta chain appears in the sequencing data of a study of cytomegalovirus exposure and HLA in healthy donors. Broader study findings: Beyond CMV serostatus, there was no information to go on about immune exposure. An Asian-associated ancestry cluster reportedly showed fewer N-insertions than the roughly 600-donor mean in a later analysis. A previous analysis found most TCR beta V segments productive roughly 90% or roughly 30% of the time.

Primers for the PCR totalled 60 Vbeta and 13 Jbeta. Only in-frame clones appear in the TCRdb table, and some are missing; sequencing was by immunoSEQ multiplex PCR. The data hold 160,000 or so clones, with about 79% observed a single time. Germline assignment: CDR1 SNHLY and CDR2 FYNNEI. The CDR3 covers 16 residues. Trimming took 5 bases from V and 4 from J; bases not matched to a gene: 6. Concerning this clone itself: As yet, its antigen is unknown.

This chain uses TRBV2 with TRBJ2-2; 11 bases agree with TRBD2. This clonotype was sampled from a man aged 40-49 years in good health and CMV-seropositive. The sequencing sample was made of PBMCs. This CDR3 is CASSPTSGKVTGELFF. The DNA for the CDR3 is TGTGCCAGCAGTCCGACTAGCGGGAAGGTCACCGGGGAGCTGTTTTTT.